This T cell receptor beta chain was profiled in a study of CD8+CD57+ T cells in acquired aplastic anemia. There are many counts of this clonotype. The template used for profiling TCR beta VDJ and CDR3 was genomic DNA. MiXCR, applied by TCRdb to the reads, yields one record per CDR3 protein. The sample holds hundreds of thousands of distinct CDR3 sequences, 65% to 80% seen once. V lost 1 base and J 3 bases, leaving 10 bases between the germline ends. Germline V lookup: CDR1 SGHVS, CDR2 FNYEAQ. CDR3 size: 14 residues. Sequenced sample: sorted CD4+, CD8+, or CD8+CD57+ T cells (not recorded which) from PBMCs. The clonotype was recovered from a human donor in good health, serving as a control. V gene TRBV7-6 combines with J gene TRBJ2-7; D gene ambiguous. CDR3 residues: CASSLDGPDYEQYF. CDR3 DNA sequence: TGTGCCAGCAGCTTAGATGGACCTGACTACGAGCAGTACTTC.